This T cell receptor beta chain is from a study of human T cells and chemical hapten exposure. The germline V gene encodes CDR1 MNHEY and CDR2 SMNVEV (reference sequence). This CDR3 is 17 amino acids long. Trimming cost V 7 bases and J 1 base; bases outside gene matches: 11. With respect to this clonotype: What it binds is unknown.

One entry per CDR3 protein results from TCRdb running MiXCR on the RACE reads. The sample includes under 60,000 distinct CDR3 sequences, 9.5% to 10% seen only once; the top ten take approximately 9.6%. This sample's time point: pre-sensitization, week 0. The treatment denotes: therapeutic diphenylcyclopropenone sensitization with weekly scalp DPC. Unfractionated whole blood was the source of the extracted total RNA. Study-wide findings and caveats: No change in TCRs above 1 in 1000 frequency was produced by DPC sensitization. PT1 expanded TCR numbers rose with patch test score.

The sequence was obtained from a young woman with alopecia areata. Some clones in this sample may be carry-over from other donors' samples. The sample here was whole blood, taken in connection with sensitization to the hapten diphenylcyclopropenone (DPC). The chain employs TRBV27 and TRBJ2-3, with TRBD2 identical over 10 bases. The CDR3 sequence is CASTYWGLAGGTDTQYF. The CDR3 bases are TGTGCCAGCACCTACTGGGGCCTAGCGGGGGGCACAGATACGCAGTATTTT.